The 26 T cell receptor beta chains reported below all come from one sample, sequenced in a study of radiation and T cells in renal cell carcinoma. This sample's time point: blood 4 weeks post-SBRT, at nephrectomy. Stated treatment: 15 Gy SBRT to primary tumor, nephrectomy 4 weeks later. Profiled with immunoSEQ multiplex PCR; TCRdb holds only in-frame clones, not every one. The sample consists of approximately 80,000 clones, 89% of them appearing once. The sequencing here drew on blood, taken from a patient whose treatment included radiotherapy and nephrectomy. The receptors shown here come from a woman aged 70-85 years with renal cell carcinoma.

V gene TRBV7-3 combines with J gene TRBJ2-1; D may correspond to TRBD1 or TRBD2 (6 bases each). Germline V gene lookup returns CDR1 SGHTA and CDR2 FQGTGA. There are 16 residues in the CDR3. V lost 5 bases and J 4 bases, leaving 18 bases between the germline ends. The CDR3 protein is CASSPRGGLTYNEQFF. The DNA for the CDR3 is TGTGCCAGCAGCCCCAGGGGAGGACTCACTTACAATGAGCAGTTCTTC.

This rearrangement joins TRBV28 to TRBJ1-5; 11 bases map to TRBD1. This CDR3 has 18 amino acids. The junction had 10 bases not matched to a gene; V was cut back by 3 bases and J by 3 bases. Germline CDR1 reads MDHEN; CDR2 reads SYDVKM. CDR3 sequence reads: CASSFVPGQGAFNQPQHF. CDR3 in DNA: TGTGCCAGCAGTTTTGTCCCCGGACAGGGGGCTTTCAATCAGCCCCAGCATTTT. Full variable domain (missing parts from reference TRBV28 and TRBJ1-5): DVKVTQSSRYLVKRTGEKVFLECVQDMDHENMFWYRQDPGLGLRLIYFSYDVKMKEKGDIPEGYSVSREKKERFSLILESASTNQTSMYLCASSFVPGQGAFNQPQHFGDGTRLSIL.

The chain uses TRBV29-1 and TRBJ2-2; tentatively, D is TRBD1 or TRBD2 (6 bases each). Germline CDR1 SQVTM, CDR2 ANQGSEA. The CDR3 length is 12 residues. V lost 5 bases to trimming and J lost 7 bases, with 11 bases between them. The CDR3 DNA sequence: TGCAGCGTTAACAGGGAGGTCGGGGAGCTGTTTTTT. This gives the protein CSVNREVGELFF.

The genes are TRBV9 and TRBJ2-1, with 10 bases fitting TRBD2. The germline gives CDR1 SGDLS, CDR2 YYNGEE. The J segment lost 7 bases and the V segment lost 3 bases, leaving 4 bases of the junction unmatched. The CDR3 totals 14 residues. CDR3 sequence: CASSERTSGNEQFF. The CDR3 DNA reads as TGTGCCAGCAGCGAACGGACTAGCGGTAATGAGCAGTTCTTC.

V and J are TRBV30 and TRBJ2-3, with D unresolved. V was clipped by 8 bases and J by 1 base, with 10 bases between them. The CDR3 covers 12 residues. Germline CDR1 and CDR2: GTSNPN and SVGIG (reference sequence). CDR3 in amino acids: CAGVWGTDTQYF. CDR3 coding DNA: TGTGCCGGAGTATGGGGCACAGATACGCAGTATTTT.

The chain joins TRBV18 to TRBJ1-5; D ambiguous. Deletions cut 6 bases from V and 3 bases from J, with 9 bases between. The CDR3 runs 13 residues. Per the germline V gene, CDR1 is KGHSH and CDR2 is LQKENI. In nucleotides, the CDR3 is TGTGCCAGCTCCCCGGCCAACAATCAGCCCCAGCATTTT. Amino acid sequence: CASSPANNQPQHF.

The V gene is TRBV5-1, the J gene TRBJ2-2; D remains unclear. Germline CDR1 and CDR2: SGHRS and YFSETQ. V was pared by 0 bases and J by 0 bases, with 6 bases between. The CDR3 spans 15 residues. CDR3 sequence (DNA): TGCGCCAGCAGCTTGGCCCGGACGAACACCGGGGAGCTGTTTTTT. This encodes CASSLARTNTGELFF.

The rearrangement uses TRBV19 and TRBJ1-1; TRBD1 matches at 7 bases. J gave up 6 bases and V 3 bases, and 10 bases lay outside the gene matches. Germline lookup yields CDR1 LNHDA and CDR2 SQIVND (reference sequence). The CDR3 runs 15 residues. This CDR3 is CASSMRGPVGSEAFF. Written as DNA, the CDR3 is TGTGCCAGTAGTATGAGGGGGCCGGTCGGATCTGAAGCTTTCTTT.

The chain combines TRBV15 with TRBJ2-6; tentative D call: TRBD2 (6 bases). Between the trimmed V and J ends, which lost 5 bases and 0 bases, there was a span of 11 bases. The germline V gene encodes CDR1 LNHNV and CDR2 YYDKDF (reference sequence). The CDR3 extends over 16 amino acids. CDR3 nucleotides: TGTGCCACCAGCCGATGGGGGGACTCTGGGGCCAACGTCCTGACTTTC. Amino acid sequence: CATSRWGDSGANVLTF. Drawing the rest from reference TRBV15 and TRBJ2-6, the complete variable domain is DAMVIQNPRYQVTQFGKPVTLSCSQTLNHNVMYWYQQKSSQAPKLLFHYYDKDFNNEADTPDNFQSRRPNTSFCFLDIRSPGLGDTAMYLCATSRWGDSGANVLTFGAGSRLTVL.

The rearrangement uses TRBV5-4 and TRBJ2-1; 9 nucleotides agree with TRBD2. CDR3 length: 15 amino acids. Germline V gene lookup returns CDR1 SGHNT and CDR2 YYREEE (reference sequence). V shed 4 bases, J shed 8 bases, and the junction held 10 bases outside the gene matches. The CDR3 DNA sequence: TGTGCCAGCAGCCCGGGACTAGCCCATCCCGATGAGCAGTTCTTC. It translates to CASSPGLAHPDEQFF.

Of note for this clone: The sample has other DNA sequences that encode this CDR3 too. V is TRBV27 and J is TRBJ2-3; possibly TRBD1 for D (6 bases). This CDR3 spans 15 amino acids. CDR1 MNHEY and CDR2 SMNVEV come from the germline V gene (reference sequence). Trimming stripped 0 bases from V and 2 bases from J, with 9 bases between. DNA of the CDR3: TGTGCCAGCAGTTTATCGAGGGGGAACACAGATACGCAGTATTTT. This encodes CASSLSRGNTDTQYF.

The chain uses TRBV5-6 and TRBJ2-5; 8 bases map to TRBD2. The CDR3 has 15 amino acids. The V gene end was trimmed by 2 bases and the J gene end by 5 bases; junction bases not matched to a gene: 8. Germline CDR1 and CDR2: SGHDT and YYEEEE. CDR3 residues: CASSFERGNRETQYF. CDR3 sequence (DNA): TGTGCCAGCAGCTTTGAGCGGGGGAACCGGGAGACCCAGTACTTC.

J is TRBJ2-3 and V is TRBV7-2; 15 positions match TRBD2. With V trimmed by 5 bases and J by 9 bases, 6 bases remained unmatched. Germline-derived CDR1 and CDR2 are SGHTA and FQGNSA. This CDR3 has 15 amino acids. The CDR3 DNA reads TGTGCCAGCAGCCACGGACTAGCGGGGGGGAACACGCAGTATTTT. It translates to CASSHGLAGGNTQYF.

The chain combines TRBV7-9 with TRBJ2-7, with 9 positions matching TRBD1. The CDR3 loop spans 14 amino acids. The ends lost 2 bases at V and 7 bases at J; junction bases unmatched: 6. Per germline, CDR1 SEHNR and CDR2 FQNEAQ (reference sequence). CDR3 in DNA: TGTGCCAGCAGCTTACGGGACAGGGCGATTGAGCAGTACTTC. Its protein product is CASSLRDRAIEQYF.

J is TRBJ2-3 and V is TRBV7-9; D is perhaps TRBD1 (6 bases). The CDR3 contains 15 residues. V was cut by 5 bases and J by 0 bases, with 12 bases left in between. Germline V gene data show CDR1 as SEHNR and CDR2 as FQNEAQ (reference sequence). For the CDR3, the DNA is TGTGCCAGCAGCCCGGACAGAGCCAGCACAGATACGCAGTATTTT. Translation: CASSPDRASTDTQYF.

This chain joins TRBV7-3 and TRBJ2-1; TRBD2 matches at 16 bases. CDR3 length: 17 residues. With 4 bases clipped from V and 8 bases from J, the junction kept 8 bases outside the gene matches. Germline V CDR1 and CDR2: SGHTA, FQGTGA. The CDR3 nucleotides read TGTGCCAGCAGCTCCGGGACTAGCGGGGGGGCCCGGGATGAGCAGTTCTTC. Protein product: CASSSGTSGGARDEQFF. The whole variable domain, filled in from reference TRBV7-3 and TRBJ2-1, reads GAGVSQTPSNKVTEKGKYVELRCDPISGHTALYWYRQSLGQGPEFLIYFQGTGAADDSGLPNDRFFAVRPEGSVSTLKIQRTERGDSAVYLCASSSGTSGGARDEQFFGPGTRLTVL.

This clone was observed a few times. The chain has TRBV7-6 and TRBJ2-2; D unresolved. The V end lost 4 bases, the J end lost 7 bases, and 7 bases lay between the germline ends. Germline V gives CDR1 SGHVS, CDR2 FNYEAQ. The CDR3 extends over 12 amino acids. As DNA, the CDR3 is TGTGCCAGCAGCTATCGGGTCGGGGAGCTGTTTTTT. Translated: CASSYRVGELFF.

The rearrangement links TRBV5-1 to TRBJ2-6; D not resolved. The V end lost 0 bases, the J end lost 4 bases, and 5 bases lay between the germline ends. Per germline, CDR1 SGHRS and CDR2 YFSETQ. The CDR3 covers 14 residues. Here the CDR3 DNA reads TGCGCCAGCAGCTTGGCCGGGGGGGCCAACGTCCTGACTTTC. Protein: CASSLAGGANVLTF.

The rearrangement links TRBV6-6 to TRBJ1-1, with D perhaps matching TRBD1 (6 bases). CDR1 and CDR2 from the germline V gene are MNHNY and SVGAGI (reference sequence). The CDR3 is 15 residues long. The CDR3 nucleotides read TGTAGCGCCGGGGCGGAGATTGGGACAAACACTGAAGCTTTCTTT. This sequence encodes CSAGAEIGTNTEAFF.

This chain joins TRBV30 and TRBJ1-2; D is possibly TRBD1 (6 bases). Deletions cut 2 bases from V and 5 bases from J, with 15 bases between. The germline V gene has CDR1 GTSNPN and CDR2 SVGIG (reference sequence). The CDR3 sequence is 14 residues long. DNA for the CDR3: TGTGCCTGGAGTCTGCCGGGGGGCAGATATGGCTACACCTTC. Translation gives CAWSLPGGRYGYTF.

The chain combines TRBV2 with TRBJ2-5, with D perhaps matching TRBD2 (6 bases). Deletions cut 6 bases from V and 2 bases from J, with 10 bases between. The CDR3 extends over 13 amino acids. Germline-derived CDR1 and CDR2 are SNHLY and FYNNEI. This CDR3 is CASRRGLQETQYF. Here the CDR3 DNA reads TGTGCCAGCAGGAGGGGACTTCAAGAGACCCAGTACTTC.

V usage is TRBV7-6 and J usage is TRBJ1-3, with D hard to call. The CDR3 consists of 14 residues. Germline CDR1 is SGHVS and CDR2 is FNYEAQ. The germline V and J ends were trimmed by 0 bases and 4 bases, with 7 bases remaining between them. The CDR3, as DNA: TGTGCCAGCAGCTTAGCCATGGGGGGAAACACCATATATTTT. Its protein product is CASSLAMGGNTIYF.

The chain couples TRBV7-8 to TRBJ2-1; 8 nucleotides agree with TRBD1. Germline CDR1 SGHVS, CDR2 FQNEAQ. Trimming removed 5 bases from V and 7 bases from J; junction bases left unmatched: 13. CDR3 length: 16 residues. The CDR3 loop reads CASSPGQAVTGNEQFF. For the CDR3, the DNA is TGTGCCAGCAGCCCGGGACAGGCAGTAACAGGGAATGAGCAGTTCTTC. The entire variable domain, with the rest obtained from reference TRBV7-8 and TRBJ2-1, is as follows: GAGVSQSPRYKVAKRGQDVALRCDPISGHVSLFWYQQALGQGPEFLTYFQNEAQLDKSGLPSDRFFAERPEGSVSTLKIQRTQQEDSAVYLCASSPGQAVTGNEQFFGPGTRLTVL.

The gene calls are TRBV4-1 and TRBJ1-6; D is perhaps TRBD1 (5 bases). Trimming took 4 bases from V and 8 from J, leaving 12 bases between them. Germline V gene lookup returns CDR1 MGHRA and CDR2 YSYEKL. The CDR3 spans 14 residues. The CDR3 DNA reads TGCGCCAGCAGCCGCCCTTCGGGGGATTCACCCCTCCACTTT. The encoded protein is CASSRPSGDSPLHF.

As concerns this clone: This sample also contains other DNA sequences that code for the same CDR3. The chain recombines TRBV4-3 with TRBJ1-3; maybe TRBD1 (5 bases). The CDR3 totals 14 residues. V shed 4 bases and J shed 2 bases, with 9 bases lying between them. Germline values: CDR1 LGHNA, CDR2 YSLEER. The CDR3 DNA reads as TGCGCCAGCAGCCCAGGGCTCGCTGGAAACACCATATATTTT. It translates to CASSPGLAGNTIYF.

V usage is TRBV27 and J usage is TRBJ1-5, with D perhaps TRBD1 (6 bases). CDR3 length: 12 amino acids. The V gene lost 3 bases and the J gene lost 9 bases, with 9 bases spanning the gap. Germline V gene data show CDR1 as MNHEY and CDR2 as SMNVEV (reference sequence). This CDR3 reads CASSFRGWPQHF. CDR3 nucleotides: TGTGCCAGCAGTTTCAGGGGCTGGCCCCAGCATTTT.